Listed below are T cell receptor beta chains from one sample, sequenced in a study of blood T cell repertoires in COVID-19. Method: immunoSEQ multiplex PCR; TCRdb's copy keeps in-frame clones and lacks some. Of roughly 230,000 clones listed, about 85% are singletons. Sequencing used peripheral blood. These receptors were collected from a woman of 80 years or more with COVID-19, enrolled during active disease. Both conserved end residues are part of each CDR3. D genes are given only for firm matches. Rows may omit the clone size; those that give it use once, few, many or a size class.

V gene,J gene,D gene,CDR3 length,clone size,CDR3 protein,CDR3 DNA
TRBV5-1,TRBJ1-1,-,13,many,CASSLQGSTEAFF,TGCGCCAGCAGCTTGCAGGGAAGCACTGAAGCTTTCTTT
TRBV10-3,TRBJ1-5,TRBD1,15,-,CAISGEGQGKGPQHF,TGTGCCATCAGTGGTGAGGGACAGGGCAAAGGACCCCAGCATTTT
TRBV5-4,TRBJ2-6,-,15,-,CASSFGASGANVLTF,TGTGCCAGCAGCTTCGGTGCCTCTGGGGCCAACGTCCTGACTTTC
TRBV6-1,TRBJ2-5,-,16,-,CASSEPGTREGETQYF,TGTGCCAGCAGTGAACCCGGGACAAGGGAGGGAGAGACCCAGTACTTC
TRBV5-1,TRBJ2-5,TRBD1,15,-,CASSLPGTGVETQYF,TGCGCCAGCAGCTTGCCCGGGACAGGGGTGGAGACCCAGTACTTC
TRBV5-1,TRBJ1-4,TRBD1,15,-,CASSLEGQTNEKLFF,TGCGCCAGCAGCTTGGAGGGACAGACTAATGAAAAACTGTTTTTT
TRBV9,TRBJ2-1,TRBD2,16,-,CASSVRGLAGDNEQFF,TGTGCCAGCAGCGTAAGGGGACTAGCGGGGGACAATGAGCAGTTCTTC
TRBV5-6,TRBJ1-1,-,16,-,CASSLRGSGGRTEAFF,TGTGCCAGCAGCTTAAGAGGGTCGGGGGGCCGGACTGAAGCTTTCTTT
TRBV5-4,TRBJ1-6,-,16,-,CASSFKGGSYNSPLHF,TGTGCCAGCAGCTTCAAGGGCGGGTCCTATAATTCACCCCTCCACTTT
TRBV19,TRBJ2-3,-,15,-,CASTLGGPSTDTQYF,TGTGCCAGTACCCTCGGGGGACCTAGCACAGATACGCAGTATTTT
TRBV5-1,TRBJ1-1,-,15,-,CASSLIQGKNTEAFF,TGCGCCAGCAGCTTGATACAGGGAAAGAACACTGAAGCTTTCTTT
TRBV19,TRBJ1-5,-,15,-,CASSIYPSEAQPQHF,TGTGCCAGTAGTATATATCCGTCCGAGGCACAGCCCCAGCATTTT
TRBV24-1,TRBJ2-3,-,13,-,CATRTGDTDTQYF,TGTGCCACCAGGACAGGAGACACAGATACGCAGTATTTT
TRBV27,TRBJ1-5,-,14,-,CASRRYSSNQPQHF,TGTGCCAGCAGGAGGTACTCTAGCAATCAGCCCCAGCATTTT
TRBV6-5,TRBJ2-5,-,11,-,CASSQGHSEYF,TGTGCCAGCAGCCAAGGACACTCTGAGTACTTC
TRBV6-5,TRBJ1-6,-,15,-,CASSPLTYDSSPLHF,TGTGCCAGCAGTCCCCTTACCTATGATTCATCACCCCTCCACTTT
TRBV7-2,TRBJ1-3,-,13,once,CASSGSSGNTIYF,TGTGCCAGCAGCGGTAGCTCTGGAAACACCATATATTTT
TRBV19,TRBJ1-2,-,14,-,CASSSPGTPYGYTF,TGTGCCAGTAGTAGTCCCGGGACACCCTATGGCTACACCTTC
TRBV4-1,TRBJ1-1,-,18,-,CASSRLIGVGKLNTEAFF,TGCGCCAGCAGCAGGCTGATCGGGGTGGGTAAGTTGAACACTGAAGCTTTCTTT
TRBV7-2,TRBJ2-1,-,15,-,CASSLGGQGFNEQFF,TGTGCCAGCAGCTTAGGGGGCCAGGGTTTTAATGAGCAGTTCTTC
TRBV5-1,TRBJ2-1,TRBD2,15,once,CASSLGTSGVNEQFF,TGCGCCAGCAGCCTCGGGACTAGCGGGGTCAATGAGCAGTTCTTC
TRBV6-2/TRBV6-3,TRBJ1-6,-,17,-,CASSHYWGQLGGSPLHF,TGTGCCAGCAGTCACTATTGGGGGCAGCTTGGTGGTTCACCCCTCCACTTT
TRBV7-2,TRBJ1-2,TRBD1,16,-,CASSSESFYGQDGYTF,TGTGCCAGCAGCTCCGAATCTTTCTACGGACAGGATGGCTACACCTTC
TRBV11-2,TRBJ1-1,-,12,-,CASSFDPGEAFF,TGTGCCAGCAGCTTTGACCCAGGGGAGGCTTTCTTT
TRBV2,TRBJ2-3,TRBD1,15,-,CASSDEQGSPDTQYF,TGTGCCAGCAGTGATGAACAGGGGAGCCCAGATACGCAGTATTTT
TRBV18,TRBJ2-1,-,18,-,CASSPLSPTGFEIYEQFF,TGTGCCAGCTCACCTCTATCCCCCACAGGCTTTGAGATATATGAGCAGTTCTTC
TRBV27,TRBJ2-3,TRBD2,15,-,CASSSGTRAEGAQYF,TGTGCCAGCAGTTCCGGGACTAGAGCCGAGGGGGCGCAGTATTTT
TRBV19,TRBJ1-1,-,15,-,CASSGGQALNTEAFF,TGTGCCAGTAGTGGGGGACAAGCGTTGAACACTGAAGCTTTCTTT
TRBV6-5,TRBJ1-6,-,14,once,CASSSSSYNSPLHF,TGTGCCAGCAGTTCCAGCTCCTATAATTCACCCCTCCACTTT
TRBV11-2,TRBJ1-3,-,13,-,CASSPASGNTIYF,TGTGCCAGCAGCCCTGCGTCAGGAAACACCATATATTTT
TRBV7-2,TRBJ1-1,TRBD1,16,-,CASSLGTGTGVTEAFF,TGTGCCAGCAGCCTTGGTACCGGGACAGGGGTGACTGAAGCTTTCTTT
TRBV27,TRBJ1-2,TRBD1,15,-,CASSPFGTGGDGYTF,TGTGCCAGCAGTCCTTTTGGGACAGGGGGCGATGGCTACACCTTC